These 19 T cell receptor beta chains were all obtained from the same sample, sequenced in a study of blood T cell repertoires in COVID-19. The table came from immunoSEQ multiplex PCR; TCRdb's copy has only in-frame clones and leaves some out. The sample holds approximately 100,000 clones; about four fifths are singletons and the top ten take 4.5% to 5.5%. Sequenced sample: peripheral blood. All receptors come from a man in his sixties with acute or convalescent COVID-19.

V and J are TRBV7-3 and TRBJ2-3; D not certain. Germline V CDR1 and CDR2: SGHTA, FQGTGA. CDR3 length: 14 amino acids. Trimming took off 2 bases at V and 1 base at J, with 7 bases between the two ends. As DNA, the CDR3 is TGTGCCAGCAGCTTAGGGCTCGGCACAGATACGCAGTATTTT. Amino acid sequence: CASSLGLGTDTQYF.

In this sample, this clone turned up a few times. This chain uses TRBV18 with TRBJ1-5; D unresolved. CDR1 and CDR2 (germline): KGHSH, LQKENI. This CDR3 region has 13 residues. Between the trimmed V and J ends, which lost 3 bases and 5 bases, there was a span of 8 bases. The CDR3 coding sequence is TGTGCCAGCTCACCGGTTCAGGATCAGCCCCAGCATTTT. Protein sequence: CASSPVQDQPQHF.

A few counts support this clone. The chain carries TRBV6-2 or TRBV6-3 and TRBJ2-6; the D is unclear. CDR1 is MNHEY and CDR2 is SVGEGT in the germline V gene. This CDR3 comprises 17 residues. Trimming pared 2 bases from V and 0 bases from J, leaving 11 bases between. CDR3 coding DNA: TGTGCCAGCAGTTACGCCCCCCCGGGCTCTGGGGCCAACGTCCTGACTTTC. It translates to CASSYAPPGSGANVLTF.

V is TRBV18 and J is TRBJ2-7; the match to TRBD1 covers 9 bases. The CDR3 is 14 amino acids. Per germline, CDR1 KGHSH and CDR2 LQKENI. V was pared by 2 bases and J by 6 bases, with 5 bases of the junction left unmatched. Here the CDR3 DNA reads TGTGCCAGCTCACCAGCGACAGGGGGAGGCGAGCAGTACTTC. It yields the protein CASSPATGGGEQYF.

In DNA form, the CDR3 reads TGTGCCAGCATCGTGAGGGTTTCGAACACTGAAGCTTTCTTT. It translates to CASIVRVSNTEAFF. V gene TRBV7-2 combines with J gene TRBJ1-1; D not certain. V lost 7 bases and J lost 1, with 13 bases in between. The germline V gene has CDR1 SGHTA and CDR2 FQGNSA. The CDR3 length is 14 residues.

The chain carries TRBV7-6 and TRBJ1-4, with unresolved D. The V gene lost 3 bases and the J gene lost 0 bases, with 5 bases spanning the gap. Germline V CDR1 and CDR2: SGHVS, FNYEAQ. The CDR3 is 14 residues long. The CDR3 spells CASSLGATNEKLFF. The CDR3 DNA sequence: TGTGCCAGCAGCTTGGGAGCAACTAATGAAAAACTGTTTTTT.

This chain joins TRBV2 and TRBJ1-2; D remains unclear. CDR1 is SNHLY and CDR2 is FYNNEI in the germline V gene. CDR3 length: 14 residues. Trimming took off 0 bases at V and 8 bases at J, with 13 bases between the two ends. Written as DNA, the CDR3 is TGTGCCAGCAGTGAAGCGACACCGGCTGGAGGCTACACCTTC. It codes for CASSEATPAGGYTF.

This chain joins TRBV10-3 and TRBJ1-6; TRBD1 might be the D (6 bases). CDR1 and CDR2 (germline): ENHRY, SYGVKD. Trimming took 3 bases from V and 6 from J, leaving 9 bases between them. The length of the CDR3 is 14 residues. CDR3 sequence reads: CAISDTGLNSPLHF. In DNA, the CDR3 is TGTGCCATCAGTGATACAGGGCTTAATTCACCCCTCCACTTT.

The rearrangement links TRBV6-1 to TRBJ1-2; 11 nucleotides line up with TRBD1. Trimming removed 3 bases from V and 8 bases from J; junction bases left unmatched: 5. Germline CDR1 is MNHNS and CDR2 is SASEGT. This CDR3 is 14 amino acids long. The CDR3 here is CASSDGQGARGYTF. The CDR3 region has the DNA TGTGCCAGCAGTGACGGACAGGGGGCACGAGGCTACACCTTC.

This chain connects TRBV5-1 to TRBJ1-2; D is possibly TRBD1 (5 bases). The CDR3 is 13 residues long. The V end was cut by 4 bases, the J end by 5 bases, with 12 bases between. The germline gives CDR1 SGHRS, CDR2 YFSETQ. The CDR3 DNA reads TGCGCCAGCAGCCAACAGGCCGCTTATGGCTACACCTTC. Protein product: CASSQQAAYGYTF.

The gene calls are TRBV5-1 and TRBJ2-5; 7 bases are a match to TRBD2. The CDR3 is 14 residues long. The V gene's germline CDR1 is SGHRS and CDR2 YFSETQ. V dropped 4 bases and J dropped 5; count of bases not matched to a gene: 8. CDR3 region: CASSQRGGVETQYF. The CDR3 DNA sequence: TGCGCCAGCAGCCAGAGGGGAGGGGTCGAGACCCAGTACTTC.

This rearrangement joins TRBV5-4 to TRBJ2-5; D gene ambiguous. CDR3 length: 15 amino acids. V lost 0 bases and J 5 bases, leaving 14 bases between the germline ends. Germline CDR1 and CDR2: SGHNT and YYREEE (reference sequence). CDR3: CASSLVAVSAETQYF. CDR3 DNA sequence: TGTGCCAGCAGCTTGGTCGCGGTTTCGGCGGAGACCCAGTACTTC. Together with reference TRBV5-4 and TRBJ2-5, the CDR3 gives the full variable domain: ETGVTQSPTHLIKTRGQQVTLRCSSQSGHNTVSWYQQALGQGPQFIFQYYREEENGRGNFPPRFSGLQFPNYSSELNVNALELDDSALYLCASSLVAVSAETQYFGPGTRLLVL.

The genes are TRBV3-1 (or the pseudogene TRBV3-2) and TRBJ2-2; 10 nucleotides match TRBD2. The CDR3 contains 14 residues. V was pared by 5 bases and J by 8 bases, with 5 bases of the junction left unmatched. Germline V gene sequence: CDR1 LGHDT, CDR2 YNNKEL (reference sequence). The CDR3 sequence is CASSSSGREGELFF. For the CDR3, the DNA is TGTGCCAGCAGCTCCAGCGGGAGGGAGGGGGAGCTGTTTTTT.

J is TRBJ2-1 and V is TRBV3-1 (or the pseudogene TRBV3-2); no reliable D call. V lost 0 bases and J 7 bases, leaving 16 bases between the germline ends. Germline CDR1 is LGHDT and CDR2 is YNNKEL (reference sequence). The CDR3 is made up of 16 amino acids. The CDR3 DNA reads as TGTGCCAGCAGCCAAGATCTCCGCGTCCTGGTAAATGAGCAGTTCTTC. Translated, it gives CASSQDLRVLVNEQFF.

This chain connects TRBV18 to TRBJ2-1; 12 nucleotides match TRBD2. Germline-derived CDR1 and CDR2 are KGHSH and LQKENI. The V and J ends lost 2 bases and 7 bases, in that order; junction bases with no gene match: 9. This CDR3 comprises 17 residues. CDR3 protein: CASSPWASGGVTNEQFF. Written as DNA, the CDR3 is TGTGCCAGCTCACCATGGGCTAGCGGGGGGGTTACGAATGAGCAGTTCTTC.

The chain carries TRBV25-1 and TRBJ1-1; TRBD1 aligns across 8 bases. Germline lookup yields CDR1 MGHDK and CDR2 SYGVNS. The CDR3 is 16 amino acids. The V segment lost 2 bases and the J segment 1 base; nucleotides outside the gene matches: 6. The CDR3 DNA sequence: TGTGCCAGCAGTGAACCTGGACAGGGTTGGAACACTGAAGCTTTCTTT. It encodes CASSEPGQGWNTEAFF.

The chain employs TRBV4-2 and TRBJ2-3, with 7 nucleotides matching TRBD2. Germline V gene lookup returns CDR1 LGHNA and CDR2 YNFKEQ. The V and J ends lost 4 bases and 0 bases, in that order; junction bases with no gene match: 4. This CDR3 is 15 amino acids long. CDR3 DNA sequence: TGTGCCAGCAGCCTACGGGGGGAAAGCACAGATACGCAGTATTTT. Its translation: CASSLRGESTDTQYF.

The chain links TRBV7-6 to TRBJ2-7; 11 bases line up with TRBD2. The germline V gene has CDR1 SGHVS and CDR2 FNYEAQ. The CDR3 is 16 residues long. The V segment lost 0 bases and the J segment 3 bases; nucleotides outside the gene matches: 4. DNA for the CDR3: TGTGCCAGCAGCTTAGCGCGACTAGCGGGGAGCTACGAGCAGTACTTC. It translates to CASSLARLAGSYEQYF.

The rearrangement joins TRBV5-4 to TRBJ1-4; D is uncertain. V lost 4 bases, J lost 0 bases, and 10 bases lay in between. The CDR3 is made up of 15 amino acids. Germline lookup yields CDR1 SGHNT and CDR2 YYREEE (reference sequence). CDR3 bases: TGTGCCAGCAGCCAACAAGTTTCAACTAATGAAAAACTGTTTTTT. Its protein product is CASSQQVSTNEKLFF.